This T cell receptor beta chain stems from a study of long-term antiretroviral therapy in people with HIV. Running of the v3.0 immunoSEQ assay took place at survey level. The protocol was immunoSEQ multiplex PCR, while the TCRdb copy is restricted to in-frame clones and leaves out a portion. The sample includes over 9,500 clones, around 70% of them seen just once. Note on this clone: The antigen remains undetermined.

Study-wide findings and caveats: Controls had broader CDR3 length ranges than HIV repertoires did.

The V gene's germline CDR1 is SGHNT and CDR2 YYREEE (reference sequence). Trimming left V 2 bases short and J 3 bases short, with 11 bases between. The length of the CDR3 is 15 residues. The sample was unsorted PBMCs, taken 1.8 years before starting antiretroviral therapy. The chain recombines TRBV5-4 with TRBJ2-2; tentatively, D is TRBD1 (7 bases). This clonotype was sampled from a man in his forties with HIV. CDR3 loop: CASSLGGGDTGELFF. CDR3 nucleotide sequence: TGTGCCAGCAGCTTAGGAGGGGGCGACACCGGGGAGCTGTTTTTT.